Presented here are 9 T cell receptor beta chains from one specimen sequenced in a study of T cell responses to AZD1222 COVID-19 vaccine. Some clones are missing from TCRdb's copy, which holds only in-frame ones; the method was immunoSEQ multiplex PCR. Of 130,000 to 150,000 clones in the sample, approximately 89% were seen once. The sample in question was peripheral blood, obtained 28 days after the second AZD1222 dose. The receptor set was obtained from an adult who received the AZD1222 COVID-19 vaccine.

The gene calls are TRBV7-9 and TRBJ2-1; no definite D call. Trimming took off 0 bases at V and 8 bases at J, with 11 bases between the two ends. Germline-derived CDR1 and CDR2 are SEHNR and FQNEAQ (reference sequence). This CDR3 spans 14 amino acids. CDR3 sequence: CASSLAGTSDEQFF. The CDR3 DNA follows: TGTGCCAGCAGCTTAGCAGGCACCTCCGATGAGCAGTTCTTC.

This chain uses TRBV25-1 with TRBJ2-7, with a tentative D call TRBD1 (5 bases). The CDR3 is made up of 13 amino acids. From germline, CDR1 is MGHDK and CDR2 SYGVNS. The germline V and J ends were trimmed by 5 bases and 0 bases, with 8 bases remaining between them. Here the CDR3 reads CASSRQSSYEQYF. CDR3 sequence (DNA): TGTGCCAGCAGTCGACAGAGCTCCTACGAGCAGTACTTC.

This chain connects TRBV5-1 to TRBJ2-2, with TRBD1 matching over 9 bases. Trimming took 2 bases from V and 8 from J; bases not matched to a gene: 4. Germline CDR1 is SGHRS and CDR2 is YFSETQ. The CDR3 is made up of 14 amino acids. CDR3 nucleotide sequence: TGCGCCAGCAGCTTACAGGGGGCGCTTGGGGAGCTGTTTTTT. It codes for CASSLQGALGELFF.

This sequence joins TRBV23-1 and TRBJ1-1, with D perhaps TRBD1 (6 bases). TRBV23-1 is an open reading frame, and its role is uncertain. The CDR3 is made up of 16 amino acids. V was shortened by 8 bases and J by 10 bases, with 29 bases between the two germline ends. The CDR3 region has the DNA TGCGCCAGCGGGCCCCACGGGACACCCAAACTCGGGACAGCTTTCTTT. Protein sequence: CASGPHGTPKLGTAFF.

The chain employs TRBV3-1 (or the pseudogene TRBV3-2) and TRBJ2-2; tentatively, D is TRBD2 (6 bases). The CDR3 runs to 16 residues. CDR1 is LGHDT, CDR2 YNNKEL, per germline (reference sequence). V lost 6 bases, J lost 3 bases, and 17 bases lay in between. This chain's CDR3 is CASRDFAGRHTGELFF. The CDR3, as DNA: TGTGCCAGCAGGGACTTTGCGGGGAGGCACACCGGGGAGCTGTTTTTT.

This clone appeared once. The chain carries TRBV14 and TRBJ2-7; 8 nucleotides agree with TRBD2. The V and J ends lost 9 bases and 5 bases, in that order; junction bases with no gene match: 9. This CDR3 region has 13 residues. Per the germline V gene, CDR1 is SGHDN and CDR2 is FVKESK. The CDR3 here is CASKNRGGNEQYF. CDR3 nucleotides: TGTGCCAGTAAAAATCGGGGGGGCAACGAGCAGTACTTC.

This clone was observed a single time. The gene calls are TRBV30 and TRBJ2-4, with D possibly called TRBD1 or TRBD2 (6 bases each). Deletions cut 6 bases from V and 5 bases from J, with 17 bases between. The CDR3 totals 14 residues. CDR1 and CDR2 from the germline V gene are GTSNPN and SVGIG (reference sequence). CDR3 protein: CACAEGGSQNIQYF. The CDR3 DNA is TGTGCCTGCGCCGAGGGGGGTTCTCAAAACATTCAGTACTTC.

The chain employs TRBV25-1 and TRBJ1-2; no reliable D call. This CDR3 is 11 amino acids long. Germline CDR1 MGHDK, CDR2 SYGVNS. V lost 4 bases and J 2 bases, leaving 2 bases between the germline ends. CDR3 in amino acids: CASSGNYGYTF. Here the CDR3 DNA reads TGTGCCAGCAGTGGAAACTATGGCTACACCTTC.

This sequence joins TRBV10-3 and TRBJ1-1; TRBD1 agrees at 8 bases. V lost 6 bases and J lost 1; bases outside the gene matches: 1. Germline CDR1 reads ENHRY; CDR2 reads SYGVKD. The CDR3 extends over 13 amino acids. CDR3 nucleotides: TGTGCCATCAGGGGGACAGGGAACACTGAAGCTTTCTTT. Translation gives CAIRGTGNTEAFF.